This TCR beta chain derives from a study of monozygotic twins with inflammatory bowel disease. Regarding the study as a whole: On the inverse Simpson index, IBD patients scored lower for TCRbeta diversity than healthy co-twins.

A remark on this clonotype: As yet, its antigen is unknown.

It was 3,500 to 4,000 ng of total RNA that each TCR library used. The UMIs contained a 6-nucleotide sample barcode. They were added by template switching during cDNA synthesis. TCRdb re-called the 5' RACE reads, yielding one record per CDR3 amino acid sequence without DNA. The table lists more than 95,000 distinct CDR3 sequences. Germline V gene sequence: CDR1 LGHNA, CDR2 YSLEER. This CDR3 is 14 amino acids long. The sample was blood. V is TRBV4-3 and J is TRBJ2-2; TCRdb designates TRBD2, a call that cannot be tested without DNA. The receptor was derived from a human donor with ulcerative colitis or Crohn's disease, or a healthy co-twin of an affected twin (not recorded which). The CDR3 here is CASSFSGSSGELFF.